The 32 T cell receptor beta chains listed next were all sequenced from one sample in a study of tumor-infiltrating lymphocytes in primary liver carcinoma. Co-extraction yielded RNA and DNA from 20-30 mg of unsorted bulk tissue. Reverse transcription of about 500 ng total RNA with a constant-region primer produced TCR beta cDNA. Slightly modified ARM-PCR served as the procedure for the TCR beta libraries. These libraries came from three rounds of nested multiplex PCR. Researchers ran the first two PCR rounds for roughly 11 cycles each with TRBV1-TRBV30 forward primers and a C-beta reverse primer. TCRdb reanalysed the multiplex PCR reads using MiXCR and keeps one entry per CDR3 protein. The sample gives fewer than 150,000 distinct CDR3 sequences, approximately 70% of which show up once; approximately 9.7% is in the top ten. The sequencing sample was made of liver tumor tissue from sampling region 1. Subset reported: tumor region T1, superior pole. Source of these receptors: a woman aged 60-75 years with primary liver carcinoma and hepatitis B virus infection.

Points on this clonotype: The junction differs from germline at one of its ends, possibly a read error. The V gene is TRBV5-1, the J gene TRBJ2-3; no firm D call. This CDR3 contains 13 residues. Germline CDR1 and CDR2: SGHRS and YFSETQ. Here the CDR3 DNA reads TGCGCCAGCAGCTTGGTCCAGACATATACACAGTATTTT. Translated, it gives CASSLVQTYTQYF.

The rearrangement links TRBV5-1 to TRBJ2-7; D ambiguous. In germline, CDR1 is SGHRS, CDR2 YFSETQ. The CDR3 length is 15 residues. V gave up 5 bases and J gave up 2 bases, with 17 bases separating them. CDR3: CASSPRLESTYEQYF. The CDR3 bases are TGCGCCAGCAGTCCTCGGCTGGAGTCGACCTACGAGCAGTACTTC.

V is TRBV18 and J is TRBJ2-7; 10 bases fit TRBD1. Trimming at V came to 3 bases and at J to 2 bases, leaving 16 bases not matched to a gene. Germline CDR1 and CDR2: KGHSH and LQKENI. The CDR3 loop spans 19 amino acids. The chain's CDR3 is CASSPGQGPSTSKPYEQYF. The CDR3, as DNA: TGTGCCAGCTCACCGGGACAGGGGCCTTCGACTAGTAAGCCCTACGAGCAGTACTTC.

Points on this clonotype: At one of its ends the junction is not consistent with the germline gene, which may arise from a read error. This sequence joins TRBV30 and TRBJ2-3; D is perhaps TRBD1 or TRBD2 (5 bases each). The CDR3 sequence is 14 residues long. CDR1 and CDR2 (germline): GTSNPN, SVGIG (reference sequence). CDR3 coding DNA: TGTACCTGGAGTGTCGGGGCCACAATGGATACGCAGTATTTT. It specifies CTWSVGATMDTQYF.

The chain joins TRBV28 to TRBJ2-1; no reliable D call. The CDR3 covers 12 residues. Trimming removed 2 bases from V and 6 bases from J, with 5 bases in between. Germline V CDR1 and CDR2: MDHEN, SYDVKM. The CDR3, as DNA: TGTGCCAGCAGTTTAAGGTTCAATGAGCAGTTCTTC. It codes for CASSLRFNEQFF.

This clonotype came up once. This chain joins TRBV19 and TRBJ2-5; D ambiguous. The length of the CDR3 is 13 residues. The V gene lost 5 bases and the J gene lost 5 bases, with 12 bases spanning the gap. Germline V lookup: CDR1 LNHDA, CDR2 SQIVND (reference sequence). The CDR3 reads CASSPRALETQYF. The CDR3 region has the DNA TGTGCCAGTAGTCCCCGGGCGCTGGAGACCCAGTACTTC.

This clonotype appeared many times. The chain combines TRBV4-2 with TRBJ2-1, with D perhaps TRBD2 (6 bases). This CDR3 has 14 residues. V was clipped by 0 bases and J by 9 bases, with 12 bases between them. Germline CDR1 reads LGHNA; CDR2 reads YNFKEQ. The CDR3 sequence is CASSQDLEGFEQFF. CDR3 coding DNA: TGTGCCAGCAGCCAAGATTTGGAGGGGTTTGAGCAGTTCTTC.

The chain has TRBV11-2 and TRBJ2-1, with 9 bases fitting TRBD2. The CDR3 is 14 amino acids. Germline CDR1 is SGHAT and CDR2 is FQNNGV. V was clipped by 3 bases and J by 10 bases; unmatched bases: 7. The CDR3 DNA is TGTGCCAGCAGCTTCCTAGCGGGGTACTACGAGCAGTTCTTC. Translated, it gives CASSFLAGYYEQFF.

The rearrangement joins TRBV24-1 to TRBJ2-3; D not resolved. Germline CDR1 is KGHDR and CDR2 is SFDVKD. The germline V and J ends were trimmed by 6 bases and 6 bases, with 6 bases remaining between them. There are 11 residues in the CDR3. CDR3 in DNA: TGTGCCACCAGTTATGCTGATACGCAGTATTTT. As protein: CATSYADTQYF.

As for this clonotype: One junction end disagrees with the germline gene, perhaps due to a read error. The chain couples TRBV11-3 to TRBJ1-2; D gene unclear. The CDR3 runs to 14 residues. The germline V gene has CDR1 SGHNT and CDR2 YENEEA. The CDR3 sequence: CAISHIDMKDGYTF. The CDR3 region has the DNA TGTGCCATCAGCCATATCGACATGAAGGATGGCTACACCTTC.

Points on this clonotype: Given a much more abundant clone one base away, this may be a read error. This rearrangement joins TRBV12-3 or TRBV12-4 to TRBJ2-3; D not certain. There are 16 residues in the CDR3. CDR3 protein: CASSFFRNVAADTRYF. CDR3 sequence (DNA): TGTGCCAGCAGTTTTTTTAGGAACGTAGCTGCAGATACGCGGTATTTT.

Comments on this clonotype: A much more abundant neighbour one base away suggests this may be a read error. The gene calls are TRBV29-1 and TRBJ1-2, with TRBD1 identical over 8 bases. This CDR3 comprises 15 residues. The germline V gene encodes CDR1 SQVTM and CDR2 ANQGSEA. CDR3 amino acids: CTVEDGRQGFYGYTF. CDR3 sequence (DNA): TGCACCGTTGAAGATGGCAGACAGGGGTTCTATGGCTACACCTTC. Looking up the rest from reference TRBV29-1 and TRBJ1-2 gives the full variable domain: SAVISQKPSRDICQRGTSLTIQCQVDSQVTMMFWYRQQPGQSLTLIATANQGSEATYESGFVIDKFPISRPNLTFSTLTVSNMSPEDSSIYLCTVEDGRQGFYGYTFGSGTRLTVV.

Regarding this clonotype: Since a much larger clone is just one base distant, this may be a read error. The chain couples TRBV6-6 to TRBJ2-2, with D tentatively TRBD2 (6 bases). CDR3 length: 14 residues. The germline V gene has CDR1 MNHNY and CDR2 SVGAGI (reference sequence). CDR3 residues: CANSYYRGSGELFF. The CDR3 bases are TGTGCCAACAGTTACTACCGGGGGTCCGGGGAGCTGTTTTTT.

Worth noting for this clonotype: A read error is possible here, since a much larger clone lies one base away. CDR3 region: CHTWENTEAFF. CDR3 in DNA: TGCCACACCTGGGAGAACACTGAAGCTTTCTTT. The rearrangement links TRBV29-1 to TRBJ1-1; D unresolved. Germline assignment: CDR1 SQVTM and CDR2 ANQGSEA. There are 11 residues in the CDR3.

This chain links TRBV29-1 with TRBJ2-2, with D tentatively TRBD2 (5 bases). Deletions cut 7 bases from V and 2 bases from J, with 17 bases between. The CDR3 consists of 15 residues. Looked up from germline, CDR1 is SQVTM and CDR2 is ANQGSEA. CDR3 amino acids: CSARAGITNTGELFF. CDR3 bases: TGCAGCGCCCGTGCCGGGATAACAAACACCGGGGAGCTGTTTTTT.

Regarding this clonotype: Possible read error: a much larger clone is one base away. This rearrangement joins TRBV6-6 to TRBJ1-5; D gene ambiguous. Trimming removed 7 bases from V and 0 bases from J, with 13 bases in between. Germline CDR1 reads MNHNY; CDR2 reads SVGAGI (reference sequence). This CDR3 region has 15 residues. DNA of the CDR3: TGTGCCAGCAAGCAGCACTACCCTAGCAATCAGCCCCAGCATTTT. Protein sequence: CASKQHYPSNQPQHF.

As to this clonotype: This could be a read error, since a much larger clone is one nucleotide away. The chain employs TRBV6-1 and TRBJ1-1; a weak D match, TRBD1 (6 bases). The CDR3 is made up of 15 amino acids. The germline V and J ends were trimmed by 5 bases and 4 bases, with 17 bases remaining between them. Germline lookup yields CDR1 MNHNS and CDR2 SASEGT. CDR3 sequence: CASSKKGHGATEAFF. CDR3 DNA: TGTGCCAGCAGTAAAAAGGGACATGGGGCCACTGAAGCTTTCTTT.

V usage is TRBV28 and J usage is TRBJ1-6; a weak D match, TRBD1 (5 bases). Germline V gene lookup returns CDR1 MDHEN and CDR2 SYDVKM. Deletions cut 9 bases from V and 7 bases from J, with 16 bases between. This CDR3 has 14 residues. The CDR3 loop reads CASSHEQENSPLHF. The CDR3 coding sequence is TGTGCCAGTAGTCATGAACAGGAGAATTCACCCCTCCACTTT.

The chain joins TRBV24-1 to TRBJ2-3; 7 nucleotides align to TRBD2. In germline, CDR1 is KGHDR, CDR2 SFDVKD. CDR3 size: 15 residues. The V and J ends lost 5 bases and 2 bases, in that order; junction bases with no gene match: 6. Here the CDR3 DNA reads TGTGCCACCAGTGCCAGGGAGGGTCACACAGATACGCAGTATTTT. Protein product: CATSAREGHTDTQYF.

This clonotype was detected only once. One end of the junction varies from germline; a read error may be responsible. The V call is TRBV5-6, the J call TRBJ2-2; 7 bases line up with TRBD1. CDR1 is SGHDT and CDR2 is YYEEEE in the germline V gene. There are 15 residues in the CDR3. CDR3 residues: CAISLGQPTTGELFF. For the CDR3, the DNA is TGTGCCATCAGCTTGGGACAGCCTACCACCGGGGAGCTGTTTTTT.

The chain joins TRBV11-2 to TRBJ2-1; 7 bases map to TRBD2. CDR1 and CDR2 from the germline V gene are SGHAT and FQNNGV. Germline trimming cut 1 base from V and 4 bases from J; bases unmatched to any gene: 7. The CDR3 spans 16 residues. CDR3 sequence reads: CASSLVFLADYNEQFF. CDR3 DNA sequence: TGTGCCAGCAGCTTAGTTTTTCTAGCGGATTACAATGAGCAGTTCTTC.

V is TRBV7-9 and J is TRBJ2-1; 9 bases are a match to TRBD1. This CDR3 contains 15 residues. After removal of 1 base from V and 5 bases from J, the junction contained 3 bases not matched to a gene. Germline V gene lookup returns CDR1 SEHNR and CDR2 FQNEAQ (reference sequence). The CDR3 reads CASSLVGQGHNEQFF. CDR3 in DNA: TGTGCCAGCAGCTTAGTAGGACAGGGGCACAATGAGCAGTTCTTC.

This clonotype showed up just once. The V gene is TRBV6-5, the J gene TRBJ2-7; perhaps TRBD1 as D (5 bases). CDR1 MNHEY and CDR2 SVGAGI come from the germline V gene. Trimming stripped 6 bases from V and 11 bases from J, with 14 bases between. The CDR3 runs 11 residues. The CDR3 bases are TGTGCCAGCAGAAAAGGGGTATGGAAGTACTTC. Translation: CASRKGVWKYF.

With respect to this clonotype: Compared with germline, one end of the junction differs, possibly owing to a read error. The chain carries TRBV24-1 and TRBJ2-2; the D is unclear. Germline CDR1 reads KGHDR; CDR2 reads SFDVKD. The CDR3 length is 12 residues. The CDR3 DNA reads as TGTGCCACCAGTCGGAACAACGGGGAGCTGTTTTTT. Translation gives CATSRNNGELFF.

The rearrangement links TRBV12-3 or TRBV12-4 to TRBJ2-1; 12 bases match TRBD2. The CDR3 is 15 amino acids. The trim removed 6 bases at V and 15 bases at J, leaving 15 bases unmatched. The CDR3 protein is CASRYGLAGNNDPFF. The CDR3 DNA reads as TGTGCCAGCAGGTATGGACTAGCGGGAAACAATGATCCGTTCTTC.

The chain employs TRBV5-1 and TRBJ1-1, with 7 positions matching TRBD1. The ends lost 3 bases at V and 5 bases at J; junction bases unmatched: 4. Germline CDR1 and CDR2: SGHRS and YFSETQ. The CDR3 spans 13 residues. As DNA, the CDR3 is TGCGCCAGCAGCTCGACAGGGAGTACTGAAGCTTTCTTT. Encoded protein: CASSSTGSTEAFF.

This clonotype appeared once. This may be a read error: a much more frequent sequence differs by one nucleotide. This chain links TRBV5-6 with TRBJ2-2; D not certain. This CDR3 is 15 amino acids long. Germline CDR1 is SGHDT and CDR2 is YYEEEE. CDR3 amino acids: CANSLFWENTGELFF. As DNA, the CDR3 is TGTGCCAACAGCTTGTTTTGGGAGAACACCGGGGAGCTGTTTTTT.

This clonotype has ten or more counts. The chain carries TRBV12-3 or TRBV12-4 and TRBJ2-5; D ambiguous. This CDR3 has 14 amino acids. Deletions cut 1 base from V and 0 bases from J, with 6 bases between. CDR3 sequence: CASSLGAYQETQYF. In nucleotides, the CDR3 is TGTGCCAGCAGTTTAGGGGCGTACCAAGAGACCCAGTACTTC.

The chain links TRBV29-1 to TRBJ2-2, with a possible D match to TRBD1 (6 bases). CDR1 SQVTM and CDR2 ANQGSEA come from the germline V gene. The V gene lost 4 bases and the J gene lost 12 bases, with 18 bases spanning the gap. The length of the CDR3 is 13 residues. The CDR3 spells CSVVRQNTGKLFF. As DNA, the CDR3 is TGCAGCGTTGTGAGACAGAACACAGGGAAGCTGTTTTTT.

At least ten counts were recorded for this clonotype. The chain couples TRBV4-1 to TRBJ1-1; D might be TRBD1 (5 bases). V dropped 1 base and J dropped 3 bases, with 15 bases sitting between them. The CDR3 covers 16 residues. Per the germline V gene, CDR1 is MGHRA and CDR2 is YSYEKL. CDR3 amino acids: CASSQGPGSGYTEAFF. The DNA of the CDR3 is TGCGCCAGCAGCCAAGGCCCAGGGAGTGGGTACACTGAAGCTTTCTTT.

A word on this clonotype: No conserved phenylalanine or tryptophan ends this CDR3, so it is likely a read error. The CDR3 loop is CASSLDVRTGVTGTQYL. The CDR3 nucleotides are TGTGCTAGCAGCTTAGATGTTCGGACAGGGGTCACGGGTACGCAGTATCTT. The chain has TRBV11-2 and TRBJ2-3; the match to TRBD1 covers 9 bases. The CDR3 consists of 17 residues. The germline gives CDR1 SGHAT, CDR2 FQNNGV.

For this clonotype: The junction does not match germline at one end; this may be a read error. J is TRBJ2-1 and V is TRBV11-2; 8 bases map to TRBD2. This CDR3 contains 15 residues. Germline V lookup: CDR1 SGHAT, CDR2 FQNNGV. The CDR3 nucleotides read TGTACCAGCAGCTTCACTAGCGGAAGGTGCAATGAGCAATTCTTC. Translated: CTSSFTSGRCNEQFF. Using reference TRBV11-2 and TRBJ2-1 for the parts outside the CDR3, the full variable domain is EAGVAQSPRYKIIEKRQSVAFWCNPISGHATLYWYQQILGQGPKLLIQFQNNGVVDDSQLPKDRFSAERLKGVDSTLKIQPAKLEDSAVYLCTSSFTSGRCNEQFFGPGTRLTVL.